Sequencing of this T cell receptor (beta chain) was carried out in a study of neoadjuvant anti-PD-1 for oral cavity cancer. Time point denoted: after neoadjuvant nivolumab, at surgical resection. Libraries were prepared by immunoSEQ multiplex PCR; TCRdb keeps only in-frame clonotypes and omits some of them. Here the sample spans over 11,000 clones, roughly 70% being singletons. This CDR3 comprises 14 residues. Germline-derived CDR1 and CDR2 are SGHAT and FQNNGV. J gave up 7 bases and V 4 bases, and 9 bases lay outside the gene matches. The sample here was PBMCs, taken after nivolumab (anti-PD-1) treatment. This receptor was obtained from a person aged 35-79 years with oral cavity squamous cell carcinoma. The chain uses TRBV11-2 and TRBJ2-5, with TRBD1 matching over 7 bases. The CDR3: CASSWETGAGTQYF. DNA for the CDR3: TGTGCCAGCAGCTGGGAAACAGGGGCGGGGACCCAGTACTTC.